The next 20 T cell receptor beta chains were all read from a single sample in a study of identical twins. TCRdb fed the 5' RACE reads into MiXCR, producing one record per CDR3 protein. The data contain about 430,000 distinct CDR3 sequences, roughly 18% of them singletons. Sequenced sample: naive T cells sorted from blood. Source of these receptors: a man in his forties or fifties in good health.

This clonotype has just a few counts. The V and J genes are TRBV27 and TRBJ2-7; 9 nucleotides line up with TRBD1. Trimming took 6 bases from V and 9 from J; bases not matched to a gene: 9. This CDR3 contains 13 residues. Germline V CDR1 and CDR2: MNHEY, SMNVEV (reference sequence). The CDR3 here is CASRRDRAGAQYF. In DNA form, the CDR3 reads TGTGCCAGCAGGCGGGACAGGGCAGGAGCGCAGTACTTC.

V gene TRBV30 combines with J gene TRBJ2-2, with no clear D. The germline V gene encodes CDR1 GTSNPN and CDR2 SVGIG (reference sequence). Trimming removed 2 bases at V and 4 bases at J, with 5 bases between. CDR3 length equals 12 residues. As DNA, the CDR3 is TGTGCCTGGAGTACCGGCACCGGGGAGCTGTTTTTT. Its protein is CAWSTGTGELFF.

Written as DNA, the CDR3 is TGTGCCAGCAGCCCCCAGCGGGTGTACACAGATACGCAGTATTTT. This gives the protein CASSPQRVYTDTQYF. This rearrangement joins TRBV7-2 to TRBJ2-3; maybe TRBD2 (6 bases). Trimming left V 5 bases short and J 2 bases short, with 14 bases between. Germline CDR1 and CDR2: SGHTA and FQGNSA. The CDR3 is 15 amino acids.

This clonotype was recorded at least ten times. Here the CDR3 reads CASSFRDSLSSYNSPLHF. The CDR3, as DNA: TGTGCCAGCAGTTTCCGGGACAGCCTTAGCTCCTATAATTCACCCCTCCACTTT. The chain combines TRBV6-5 with TRBJ1-6; 7 positions match TRBD1. The CDR3 runs 18 residues. With V trimmed by 4 bases and J by 0 bases, 9 bases remained unmatched. CDR1 MNHEY and CDR2 SVGAGI come from the germline V gene.

The J gene is TRBJ2-7, the V gene TRBV9; the D gene is possibly TRBD2 (6 bases). The CDR3 sequence is 13 residues long. V lost 0 bases and J 6 bases, leaving 10 bases between the germline ends. From germline, CDR1 is SGDLS and CDR2 YYNGEE. In nucleotides, the CDR3 is TGTGCCAGCAGCGTAGCCCTTAGCGGCGAGCAGTACTTC. This encodes CASSVALSGEQYF.

This clonotype has just a few counts. This rearrangement joins TRBV7-2 to TRBJ2-1, with D possibly matching TRBD2 (5 bases). The V gene's germline CDR1 is SGHTA and CDR2 FQGNSA. Trimming stripped 1 base from V and 2 bases from J, with 9 bases between. There are 15 residues in the CDR3. CDR3 loop: CASSLEAGPYNEQFF. The CDR3 DNA follows: TGTGCCAGCAGCTTAGAGGCGGGCCCCTACAATGAGCAGTTCTTC.

This clonotype has just a few counts. This chain joins TRBV12-3 or TRBV12-4 and TRBJ1-5; possibly TRBD1 for D (6 bases). V dropped 5 bases and J dropped 5 bases, with 16 bases sitting between them. The CDR3 is 15 residues long. As DNA, the CDR3 is TGTGCCAGCAGTATCAGGGGATACGGTCATCAGCCCCAGCATTTT. Protein: CASSIRGYGHQPQHF.

This clonotype was picked up a small number of times. The chain couples TRBV24-1 to TRBJ2-1; a weak D match, TRBD2 (5 bases). Germline V lookup: CDR1 KGHDR, CDR2 SFDVKD. The CDR3 is 16 amino acids. V was trimmed by 3 bases and J by 10 bases, leaving 21 bases between them. The CDR3 sequence is CATSDPREGQGWEQFF. The DNA of the CDR3 is TGTGCCACCAGTGATCCCCGAGAGGGCCAAGGTTGGGAGCAGTTCTTC.

In its sample, this clonotype was seen many times. The gene calls are TRBV6-2 or TRBV6-3 and TRBJ2-6, with D tentatively TRBD2 (5 bases). Trimming cost V 6 bases and J 2 bases, with 17 bases left between them. The CDR3 is made up of 17 amino acids. CDR1 is MNHEY and CDR2 is SVGEGT in the germline V gene. The CDR3 reads CASRLRGGAAGANVLTF. The DNA for the CDR3 is TGTGCCAGCAGACTTCGAGGAGGTGCGGCTGGGGCCAACGTCCTGACTTTC.

This clonotype has only a few counts. CDR3 in amino acids: CASSQDRTSVSTDTQYF. The DNA for the CDR3 is TGTGCCAGCAGCCAAGATCGCACTAGCGTCAGCACAGATACGCAGTATTTT. This chain links TRBV3-1 with TRBJ2-3, with 7 positions matching TRBD2. With V trimmed by 0 bases and J by 0 bases, 6 bases remained unmatched. The CDR3 runs to 17 residues. CDR1 LGHDT and CDR2 YNNKEL come from the germline V gene (reference sequence).

The chain employs TRBV19 and TRBJ1-5; no firm D call. Per the germline V gene, CDR1 is LNHDA and CDR2 is SQIVND (reference sequence). V gave up 5 bases and J gave up 1 base, with 18 bases separating them. There are 17 residues in the CDR3. The CDR3 coding sequence is TGTGCCAGTAGTGCCCCGGGCCCTAGCGGGAGCAATCAGCCCCAGCATTTT. This translates into CASSAPGPSGSNQPQHF.

This clonotype was observed at least ten times. This chain uses TRBV29-1 with TRBJ2-1, with TRBD2 identical over 9 bases. V shed 6 bases and J 6 bases; nucleotides not matched to a gene: 9. CDR1 and CDR2 (germline): SQVTM, ANQGSEA. This CDR3 has 14 amino acids. The CDR3 DNA sequence: TGCAGCGTCCCGACTAGCGGATTCCTCAATGAGCAGTTCTTC. Translation gives CSVPTSGFLNEQFF.

This clonotype was detected a few times. The chain is built from TRBV4-3 and TRBJ2-7, with TRBD2 matching over 10 bases. Germline lookup yields CDR1 LGHNA and CDR2 YSLEER. The V and J ends lost 0 bases and 6 bases, in that order; junction bases with no gene match: 5. The CDR3 covers 15 residues. In DNA, the CDR3 is TGCGCCAGCAGCCAAGATCAAAGCGGGGGGGCCGAGCAGTACTTC. Amino acids: CASSQDQSGGAEQYF.

The chain carries TRBV9 and TRBJ2-7, with D tentatively TRBD1 or TRBD2 (5 bases each). CDR3 length equals 14 residues. V lost 3 bases to trimming and J lost 2 bases, with 12 bases between them. The germline gives CDR1 SGDLS, CDR2 YYNGEE. The CDR3 sequence is CASSAGPGAYEQYF. In DNA, the CDR3 is TGTGCCAGCAGCGCGGGACCCGGGGCCTACGAGCAGTACTTC. The whole variable domain, filled in from reference TRBV9 and TRBJ2-7, reads DSGVTQTPKHLITATGQRVTLRCSPRSGDLSVYWYQQSLDQGLQFLIQYYNGEERAKGNILERFSAQQFPDLHSELNLSSLELGDSALYFCASSAGPGAYEQYFGPGTRLTVT.

This clonotype showed up just a few times. J is TRBJ2-5 and V is TRBV24-1; 7 bases are a match to TRBD1. V shed 1 base and J 5 bases; nucleotides not matched to a gene: 6. CDR3 length: 15 amino acids. In germline, CDR1 is KGHDR, CDR2 SFDVKD. This chain's CDR3 is CATSDLQQGHETQYF. The CDR3 nucleotides are TGTGCCACCAGTGATTTACAACAGGGGCATGAGACCCAGTACTTC.

This clonotype occurred many times. V usage is TRBV5-1 and J usage is TRBJ1-5, with D perhaps matching TRBD1 (5 bases). Germline assignment: CDR1 SGHRS and CDR2 YFSETQ. The CDR3 totals 14 residues. V was pared by 0 bases and J by 7 bases, with 11 bases between. CDR3 sequence: CASSLGQAGQPQHF. CDR3 in DNA: TGCGCCAGCAGCTTGGGGCAGGCAGGGCAGCCCCAGCATTTT.

There are a few counts of this clonotype. CDR3 region: CAISPGQGDSFF. Here the CDR3 DNA reads TGTGCCATCAGCCCCGGACAGGGGGACTCGTTCTTC. The chain links TRBV10-3 to TRBJ2-1; 10 nucleotides line up with TRBD1. Trimming cost V 6 bases and J 15 bases; bases outside gene matches: 8. The CDR3 runs to 12 residues. The germline gives CDR1 ENHRY, CDR2 SYGVKD.

CDR3 protein: CASSDLAGEETQYF. The DNA for the CDR3 is TGTGCCAGCAGCGACCTAGCGGGAGAAGAGACCCAGTACTTC. The chain has TRBV9 and TRBJ2-5, with 10 bases identical to TRBD2. The trim removed 3 bases at V and 3 bases at J, leaving 2 bases unmatched. Germline CDR1 reads SGDLS; CDR2 reads YYNGEE. The CDR3 is 14 residues long.

This clonotype was counted only a few times. The genes are TRBV6-5 and TRBJ2-1; TRBD2 matches 8 bases. CDR1 is MNHEY, CDR2 SVGAGI, per germline. Trimming removed 4 bases from V and 0 bases from J; junction bases left unmatched: 5. The CDR3 has 16 residues. The CDR3 sequence: CASSSPSGSSYNEQFF. CDR3 sequence (DNA): TGTGCCAGCAGTTCCCCCAGCGGGAGCTCCTACAATGAGCAGTTCTTC.

This clonotype was seen only once. A much larger clone differs by one base, so this may be a read error. This chain links TRBV28 with TRBJ2-7; possible D gene TRBD2, 6 bases. The CDR3 totals 12 residues. The germline gives CDR1 MDHEN, CDR2 SYDVKM. The CDR3 sequence: CANSLDRGEQYF. The CDR3 DNA is TGTGCCAACAGTTTAGATCGGGGGGAGCAGTACTTC.